These 14 T cell receptor beta chains were all obtained from the same sample, sequenced in a study of T cell clonality in common variable immunodeficiency. Profiled with immunoSEQ multiplex PCR; TCRdb holds only in-frame clones, not every one. This repertoire holds 35,000 to 50,000 clones, and none appear only once. The sequenced sample was peripheral blood mononuclear cells. All receptors derive from a person aged 18 to 69 in good health.

This clone was seen ten or more times. The CDR3: CASRASGISTGELFF. The sequenced CDR3 bases are TGTGCCAGCAGAGCAAGCGGGATTTCCACCGGGGAG. V and J are TRBV6-2 or TRBV6-3 and TRBJ2-2; 7 bases agree with TRBD2. Coverage ceases 3 residues before the CDR3 finishes, and the germline J gene fills in the end. The CDR3 contains 15 residues. V was pared by 6 bases and J by 4 bases, with 8 bases of the junction left unmatched. CDR1 is MNHEY and CDR2 is SVGEGT in the germline V gene.

This clone was observed many times. Sequencing ends 3 residues short of the CDR3 end; the germline J gene provides the rest. V is TRBV30 and J is TRBJ1-6; TRBD1 matches at 9 bases. The CDR3 is 14 residues long. CDR1 is GTSNPN and CDR2 is SVGIG in the germline V gene (reference sequence). Trimming took 3 bases from V and 10 from J; bases not matched to a gene: 7. Partial CDR3 DNA: TGTGCCTGGAGCTCGGGACAGGGAAGCTCACCC. Translated: CAWSSGQGSSP. Given in full, the CDR3 is CAWSSGQGSSPLHF.

This clone was observed a handful of times. The CDR3 end is not reached by the read, which stops 3 residues before it; the germline J gene fills it in. The V and J genes are TRBV5-6 and TRBJ1-2; tentative D call: TRBD1 (5 bases). The germline V gene encodes CDR1 SGHDT and CDR2 YYEEEE. The CDR3 consists of 14 residues. Partial CDR3 DNA: TGTGCCAGCAGCCCGGGGGGAGGCTCCTACGAC. This gives the protein CASSPGGGSYD. The full CDR3 protein is CASSPGGGSYDYTF.

This clone was recorded many times. The read halts 3 residues ahead of the CDR3 end, with the missing end drawn from the germline J gene. The chain couples TRBV4-1 to TRBJ2-3; TRBD1 agrees at 7 bases. V shed 4 bases and J 7 bases; nucleotides not matched to a gene: 14. The CDR3 loop spans 16 amino acids. CDR1 and CDR2 (germline): MGHRA, YSYEKL. The DNA read from the CDR3 is TGCGCCAGCAGCCTTATTACTGGGACAGCAATTAATACG. Protein: CASSLITGTAINT. In full, the CDR3 is CASSLITGTAINTQYF.

The chain's CDR3 is CASSLPGSDYEAFF. CDR3 DNA, as far as it was read: TGTGCCAGCAGCTTACCGGGGTCAGACTACGAG. The J gene is TRBJ1-1, the V gene TRBV7-9, with no clear D. The sequence runs out 3 residues before the end of the CDR3; the remainder is reconstructed from the germline J gene. The germline V gene has CDR1 SEHNR and CDR2 FQNEAQ (reference sequence). This CDR3 comprises 14 residues.

This clone has just a few counts. Read sequence stops 3 residues before the CDR3 end, and the germline J gene provides the missing end. The chain couples TRBV5-1 to TRBJ2-1; the D is unclear. In germline, CDR1 is SGHRS, CDR2 YFSETQ. Trimming cost V 4 bases and J 5 bases, with 4 bases left between them. There are 11 residues in the CDR3. The chain's CDR3 is CASSLNNEQFF. The CDR3 bases that were read are TGCGCCAGCAGCCTAAACAATGAG.

This clone was recorded at least ten times. The read terminates 3 residues ahead of where the CDR3 ends, so the germline J gene completes it. V and J are TRBV4-2 and TRBJ2-7; 7 nucleotides align to TRBD2. Losses at the gene ends were 4 bases for V and 5 bases for J; bases not matched to a gene: 11. This CDR3 is built from 15 residues. Germline values: CDR1 LGHNA, CDR2 YNFKEQ. The chain's CDR3 is CASSPSQRDNHEQYF. The part of the CDR3 DNA that was read is TGTGCCAGCAGCCCTAGCCAGCGGGATAACCACGAG.

This clone was seen at least ten times. The read halts 3 residues ahead of the CDR3 end, with the missing end drawn from the germline J gene. The chain has TRBV12-3 or TRBV12-4 and TRBJ2-7, with D uncertain. V lost 3 bases to trimming and J lost 2 bases, with 5 bases between them. The CDR3 is 12 residues long. The CDR3 here is CASSFSTYEQYF. The sequenced CDR3 bases are TGTGCCAGCAGTTTTTCTACCTACGAG.

This clone came up many times. The DNA ends 3 residues before the CDR3 does, and the rest of the CDR3 is filled in from the germline J gene. J is TRBJ1-2 and V is TRBV28, with TRBD1 matching 7 bases. Per the germline V gene, CDR1 is MDHEN and CDR2 is SYDVKM. The CDR3 sequence is 15 residues long. After removal of 4 bases from V and 3 bases from J, the junction contained 8 bases not matched to a gene. Partial CDR3 DNA: TGTGCCAGCAGTTCCTTAAGGGACAGCCACTATGGC. This encodes CASSSLRDSHYG. The full CDR3 protein is CASSSLRDSHYGYTF.

This clone was counted at least ten times. The read comes to an end 3 residues before the CDR3 does, leaving the germline J gene to fill in the end. This chain connects TRBV28 to TRBJ1-5; the match to TRBD1 covers 8 bases. This CDR3 is built from 14 residues. The germline V gene encodes CDR1 MDHEN and CDR2 SYDVKM. V lost 6 bases, J lost 4 bases, and 5 bases stayed unmatched. The part of the CDR3 DNA that was read is TGTGCCAGCAGCTCCACAGGGGGAAATCAGCCC. Residues: CASSSTGGNQP. In full, the CDR3 is CASSSTGGNQPQHF.

This clone was seen more than once but under ten times. The CDR3 end falls 3 residues outside the read, so it is completed with the germline J gene. The genes are TRBV19 and TRBJ2-6, with 8 nucleotides matching TRBD1. This CDR3 spans 17 amino acids. The germline V gene encodes CDR1 LNHDA and CDR2 SQIVND (reference sequence). Trimming cost V 4 bases and J 3 bases; bases outside gene matches: 8. CDR3 in amino acids: CASSKGQALSGANVLTF. The sequenced CDR3 bases are TGTGCCAGTAGTAAGGGACAGGCCTTGAGTGGGGCCAACGTC.

This clone was counted ten times or more. The CDR3 end is not reached by the read, which stops 3 residues before it; the germline J gene fills it in. This chain connects TRBV19 to TRBJ2-1; TRBD2 matches at 12 bases. V lost 6 bases and J lost 7; bases outside the gene matches: 7. The germline V gene encodes CDR1 LNHDA and CDR2 SQIVND (reference sequence). This CDR3 contains 15 residues. Partial CDR3 DNA: TGTGCCAGTAGCCTGACTAGCGGGAGAGGGAATGAG. Amino acid sequence: CASSLTSGRGNE. Given in full, the CDR3 is CASSLTSGRGNEQFF.

This clone has ten or more counts. The read ends 3 residues before the CDR3 terminus; that terminus is restored from the germline J gene. V usage is TRBV20-1 and J usage is TRBJ2-1, with 10 bases matching TRBD2. The ends lost 2 bases at V and 4 bases at J; junction bases unmatched: 2. Germline CDR1 reads DFQATT; CDR2 reads SNEGSKA (reference sequence). CDR3 size: 14 residues. The chain's CDR3 is CSARTSGDYNEQFF. Incomplete CDR3 DNA: TGCAGTGCTAGAACTAGCGGGGATTACAATGAG.

This clone was found many times. The read comes to an end 3 residues before the CDR3 does, leaving the germline J gene to fill in the end. J is TRBJ1-4 and V is TRBV18, with D maybe TRBD1 (5 bases). CDR1 is KGHSH, CDR2 LQKENI, per germline. The CDR3 length is 16 residues. Trimming shortened V by 4 bases and J by 7 bases, and 19 bases separated the two germline ends. The covered CDR3 bases are TGTGCCAGCTCACGATCAGGCGCGGGGCTCGGTGAAAAA. Protein sequence: CASSRSGAGLGEK. The full CDR3 is CASSRSGAGLGEKLFF.